This T cell receptor (beta chain) stems from a study of spatial heterogeneity in lung cancer. Findings and limits, study-wide: Expanded tumor TCRs that were ubiquitous appeared in blood more at resection than follow-up.

TCRdb called the 5' RACE reads again in MiXCR, with one record for every CDR3 protein. The repertoire includes around 87,000 distinct CDR3 sequences, roughly 12% of them detected once, and about 41% sits in the top ten. Time point denoted: sample taken at primary tumor resection. Regarding this clonotype: The antigen remains unidentified.

The germline CDR1 and CDR2 sequences are GTSNPN and SVGIG (reference sequence). This CDR3 comprises 15 residues. V lost 4 bases, J lost 3 bases, and 9 bases stayed unmatched. J is TRBJ2-1 and V is TRBV30; the match to TRBD2 covers 7 bases. The sample here was PBMCs, taken at surgery. The TCR was taken from a male donor with early-stage non-small cell lung cancer. The CDR3, as DNA: TGTGCCTGGACTGGGGGGGGGACTGACTACAATGAGCAGTTCTTC. The encoded protein is CAWTGGGTDYNEQFF.